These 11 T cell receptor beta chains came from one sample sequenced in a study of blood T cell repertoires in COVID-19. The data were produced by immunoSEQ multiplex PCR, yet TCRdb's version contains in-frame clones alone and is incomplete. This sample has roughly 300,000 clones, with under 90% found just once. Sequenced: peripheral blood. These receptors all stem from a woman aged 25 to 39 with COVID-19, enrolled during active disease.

The CDR3 region is CASSFGTGVLNTEAFF. For the CDR3, the DNA is TGTGCCAGCAGTTTTGGGACAGGGGTCTTGAACACTGAAGCTTTCTTT. V is TRBV6-5 and J is TRBJ1-1; 10 bases are shared with TRBD1. V lost 4 bases, J lost 0 bases, and 5 bases stayed unmatched. Germline V CDR1 and CDR2: MNHEY, SVGAGI. The CDR3 length is 16 residues.

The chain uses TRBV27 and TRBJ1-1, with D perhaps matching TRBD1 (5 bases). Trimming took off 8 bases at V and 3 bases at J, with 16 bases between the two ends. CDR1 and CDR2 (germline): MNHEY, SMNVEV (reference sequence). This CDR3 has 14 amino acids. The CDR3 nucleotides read TGTGCCAGCGCCGAACAGGCGGGGGACACTGAAGCTTTCTTT. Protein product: CASAEQAGDTEAFF.

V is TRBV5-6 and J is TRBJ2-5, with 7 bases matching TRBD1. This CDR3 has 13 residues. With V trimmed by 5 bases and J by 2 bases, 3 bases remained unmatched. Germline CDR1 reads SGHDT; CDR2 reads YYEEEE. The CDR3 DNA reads TGTGCCAGCAGATGGGACAGACAAGAGACCCAGTACTTC. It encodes CASRWDRQETQYF.

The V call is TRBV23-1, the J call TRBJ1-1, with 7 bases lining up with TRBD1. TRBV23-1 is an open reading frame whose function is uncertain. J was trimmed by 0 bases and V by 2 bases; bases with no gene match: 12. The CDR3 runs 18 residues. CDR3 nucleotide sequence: TGCGCCAGCAGTCAACCGACAGGGCTTGAGAGCATGAACACTGAAGCTTTCTTT. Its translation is CASSQPTGLESMNTEAFF.

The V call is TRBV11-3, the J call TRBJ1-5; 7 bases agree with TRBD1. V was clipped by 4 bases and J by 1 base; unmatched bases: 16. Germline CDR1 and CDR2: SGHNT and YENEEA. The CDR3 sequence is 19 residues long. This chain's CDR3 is CASSSMRGRGGSSNQPQHF. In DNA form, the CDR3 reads TGTGCCAGCAGCTCTATGAGGGGGCGTGGGGGAAGCAGCAATCAGCCCCAGCATTTT.

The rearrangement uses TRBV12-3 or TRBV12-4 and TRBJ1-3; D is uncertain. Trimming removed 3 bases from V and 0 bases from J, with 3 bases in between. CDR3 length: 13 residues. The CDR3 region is CASSFFSGNTIYF. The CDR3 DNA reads TGTGCCAGCAGTTTCTTCTCTGGAAACACCATATATTTT.

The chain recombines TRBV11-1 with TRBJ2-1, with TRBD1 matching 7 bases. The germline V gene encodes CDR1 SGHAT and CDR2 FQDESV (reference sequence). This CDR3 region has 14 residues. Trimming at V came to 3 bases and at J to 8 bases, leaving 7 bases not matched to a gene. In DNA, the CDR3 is TGTGCCAGCAGCTTGGACAGGACGAACTATGAGCAGTTCTTC. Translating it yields CASSLDRTNYEQFF. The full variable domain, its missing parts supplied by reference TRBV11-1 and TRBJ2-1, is EAEVAQSPRYKITEKSQAVAFWCDPISGHATLYWYRQILGQGPELLVQFQDESVVDDSQLPKDRFSAERLKGVDSTLKIQPAELGDSAMYLCASSLDRTNYEQFFGPGTRLTVL.

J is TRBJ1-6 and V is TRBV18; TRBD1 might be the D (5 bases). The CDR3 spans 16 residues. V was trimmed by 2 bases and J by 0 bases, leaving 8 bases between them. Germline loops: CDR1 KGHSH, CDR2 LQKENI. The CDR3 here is CASSPGGSSYNSPLHF. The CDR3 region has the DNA TGTGCCAGCTCACCAGGGGGGAGCTCCTATAATTCACCCCTCCACTTT.

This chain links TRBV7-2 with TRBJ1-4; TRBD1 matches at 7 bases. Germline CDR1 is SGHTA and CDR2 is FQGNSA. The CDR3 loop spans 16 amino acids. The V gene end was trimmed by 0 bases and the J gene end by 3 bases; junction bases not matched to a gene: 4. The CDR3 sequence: CASSLAGGRSNEKLFF. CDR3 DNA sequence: TGTGCCAGCAGCTTAGCAGGGGGCAGGTCTAATGAAAAACTGTTTTTT. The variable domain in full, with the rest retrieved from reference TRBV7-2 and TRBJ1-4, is GAGVSQSPSNKVTEKGKDVELRCDPISGHTALYWYRQSLGQGLEFLIYFQGNSAPDKSGLPSDRFSAERTGGSVSTLTIQRTQQEDSAVYLCASSLAGGRSNEKLFFGSGTQLSVL.

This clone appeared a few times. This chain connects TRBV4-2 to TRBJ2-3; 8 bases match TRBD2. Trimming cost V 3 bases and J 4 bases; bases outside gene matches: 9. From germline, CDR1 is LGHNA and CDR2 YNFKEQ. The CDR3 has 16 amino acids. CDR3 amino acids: CASSHERGGGADTQYF. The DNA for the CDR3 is TGTGCCAGCAGCCATGAACGGGGGGGTGGCGCAGATACGCAGTATTTT.

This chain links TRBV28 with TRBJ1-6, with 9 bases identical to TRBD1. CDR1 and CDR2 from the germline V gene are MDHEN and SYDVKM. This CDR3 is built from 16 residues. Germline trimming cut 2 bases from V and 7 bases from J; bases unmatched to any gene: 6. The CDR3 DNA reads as TGTGCCAGCAGTTTAGGGAGACAGGGGGTAAATTCACCCCTCCACTTT. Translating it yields CASSLGRQGVNSPLHF. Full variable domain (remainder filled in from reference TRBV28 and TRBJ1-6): DVKVTQSSRYLVKRTGEKVFLECVQDMDHENMFWYRQDPGLGLRLIYFSYDVKMKEKGDIPEGYSVSREKKERFSLILESASTNQTSMYLCASSLGRQGVNSPLHFGNGTRLTVT.